This T cell receptor (beta chain) was sequenced for a study of T cell responses to AZD1222 COVID-19 vaccine. Study context: Second-dose groups at about 4 or about 12 weeks were pooled. Study-wide points: White British donors predominated, females outnumbered males, and clonal diversity was possibly underestimated.

As concerns this clone: The antigen is unknown.

TCRdb keeps only in-frame clones here, not all; method: immunoSEQ multiplex PCR. This repertoire shows approximately 130,000 clones, more than 80% found once; its top ten account for 5% to 6.5%. The germline V gene has CDR1 SGHRS and CDR2 YFSETQ. There are 15 residues in the CDR3. V lost 0 bases and J lost 7, with 16 bases in between. The V call is TRBV5-1, the J call TRBJ1-2; weak D call: TRBD1 (5 bases). This receptor was obtained from an adult in good health. Here the sequenced sample was peripheral blood, taken on day 0 of AZD1222 vaccination. The DNA for the CDR3 is TGCGCCAGCAGCTTGGAAATACAGGTCCCATCTGGCTACACCTTC. As protein: CASSLEIQVPSGYTF.